This T cell receptor (beta chain) was retrieved from a study of CD8+ T cells in alopecia areata. Study in general: The tofacitinib course ran for 6 to 18 months and was followed by 6 months off drug.

CDR3 length: 13 residues. Trimming stripped 4 bases from V and 2 bases from J, with 9 bases between. CDR1 is SGHDT and CDR2 is YYEEEE in the germline V gene. Treatment given: oral pan-JAK inhibitor, 5-10 mg twice daily. Concerning this clone: The antigen is unknown.

Extraction of RNA preceded its reverse transcription into cDNA, which served as the sequencing template. Produced via immunoSEQ multiplex PCR; TCRdb's table is partial and in-frame only. In the table there are about 190,000 clones, about three fifths of which are singletons. Study-wide findings and caveats: Alphabeta T cells residing in normal skin are also sequenced in scalp samples.

This chain links TRBV5-6 with TRBJ1-2, with no clear D. The TCR sequence derives from a human donor with alopecia areata. Here the sequenced sample was CD8+ T cells sorted from blood, taken at week 24, from a patient treated with tofacitinib. Here the CDR3 DNA reads TGTGCCAGCAGCACACAAGGGAACTATGGCTACACCTTC. Its protein product is CASSTQGNYGYTF.